This note documents a single T cell receptor beta chain sequence. The source of the sample is a study of blood T cell repertoires in COVID-19. About the research overall: From the United States, Italy and Spain came samples of acute and convalescent COVID-19. Sources were T cells, B-cell-depleted T cells, or PBMCs; the material itself was cDNA or gDNA.

Original processing notes: Reference gene primer amplification in the assay estimated nucleated cell counts. Sequenced by immunoSEQ multiplex PCR; TCRdb stores in-frame clones only, minus some. That table gives V, J and clone size, and the DNA gave D and trimming. The top ten clones hold 2% to 2.5% of a sample with some 120,000 clones, 69% of them seen once. The material sequenced was peripheral blood. The sequence was obtained from a woman in her sixties or seventies with acute or convalescent COVID-19.

The CDR3 DNA reads TGTGCCAGTAGTTGGACAGATTCAGAGTTGGGGGGAAACACCATATATTTT. Its translation: CASSWTDSELGGNTIYF. V and J are TRBV19 and TRBJ1-3, with D possibly being TRBD1 (6 bases). This CDR3 region has 17 residues. Trimming pared 5 bases from V and 4 bases from J, leaving 21 bases between. Germline V gene data show CDR1 as LNHDA and CDR2 as SQIVND (reference sequence).